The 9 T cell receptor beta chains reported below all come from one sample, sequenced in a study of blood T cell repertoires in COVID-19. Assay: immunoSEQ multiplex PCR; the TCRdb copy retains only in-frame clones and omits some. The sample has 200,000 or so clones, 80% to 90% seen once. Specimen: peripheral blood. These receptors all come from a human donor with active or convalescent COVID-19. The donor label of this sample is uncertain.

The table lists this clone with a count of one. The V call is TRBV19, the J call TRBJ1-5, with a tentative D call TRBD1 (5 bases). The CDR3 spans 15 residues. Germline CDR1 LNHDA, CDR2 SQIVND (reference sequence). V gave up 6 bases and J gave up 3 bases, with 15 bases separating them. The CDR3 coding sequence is TGTGCCAGTAGATCGAAGGGGCACCCCAATCAGCCCCAGCATTTT. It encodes CASRSKGHPNQPQHF.

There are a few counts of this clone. CDR3 coding DNA: TGTGCCAGCAGTTTGGCGGGAGGGGGGGCCTATGGCTACACCTTC. Translated: CASSLAGGGAYGYTF. The chain is built from TRBV28 and TRBJ1-2, with a weak D call TRBD1 (6 bases). CDR1 and CDR2 from the germline V gene are MDHEN and SYDVKM. CDR3 length: 15 amino acids. Trimming left V 3 bases short and J 4 bases short, with 15 bases between.

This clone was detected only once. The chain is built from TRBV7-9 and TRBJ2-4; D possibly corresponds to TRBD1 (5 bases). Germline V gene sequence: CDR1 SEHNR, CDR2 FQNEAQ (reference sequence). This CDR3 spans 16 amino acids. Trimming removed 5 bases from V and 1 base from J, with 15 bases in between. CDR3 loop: CASSQTLSGAKNIQYF. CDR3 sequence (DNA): TGTGCCAGCAGCCAAACGCTGTCAGGGGCCAAAAACATTCAGTACTTC.

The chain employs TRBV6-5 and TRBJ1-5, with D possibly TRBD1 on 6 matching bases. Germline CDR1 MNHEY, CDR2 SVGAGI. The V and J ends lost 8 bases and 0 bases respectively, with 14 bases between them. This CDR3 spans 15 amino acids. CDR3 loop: CASGRGARSNQPQHF. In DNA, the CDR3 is TGTGCCAGCGGTCGGGGGGCTCGTAGCAATCAGCCCCAGCATTTT.

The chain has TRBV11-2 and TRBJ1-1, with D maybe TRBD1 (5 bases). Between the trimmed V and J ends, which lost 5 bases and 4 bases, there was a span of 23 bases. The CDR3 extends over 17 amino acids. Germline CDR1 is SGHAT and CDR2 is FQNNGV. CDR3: CASSPRLGRSSRTEAFF. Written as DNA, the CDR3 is TGTGCCAGCAGCCCACGGTTGGGGCGTTCGAGTCGCACTGAAGCTTTCTTT.

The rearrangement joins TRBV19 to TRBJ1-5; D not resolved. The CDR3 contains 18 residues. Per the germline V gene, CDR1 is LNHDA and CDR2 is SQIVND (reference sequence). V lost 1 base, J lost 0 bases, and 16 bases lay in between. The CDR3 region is CASSIGVGDNNSNQPQHF. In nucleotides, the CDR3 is TGTGCCAGTAGTATAGGGGTGGGAGACAACAATAGCAATCAGCCCCAGCATTTT.

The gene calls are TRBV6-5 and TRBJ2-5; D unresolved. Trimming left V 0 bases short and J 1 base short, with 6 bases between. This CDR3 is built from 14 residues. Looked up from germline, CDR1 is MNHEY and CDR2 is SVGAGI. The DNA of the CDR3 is TGTGCCAGCAGTTACTCGACAAGCCAAGAGACCCAGTACTTC. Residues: CASSYSTSQETQYF.

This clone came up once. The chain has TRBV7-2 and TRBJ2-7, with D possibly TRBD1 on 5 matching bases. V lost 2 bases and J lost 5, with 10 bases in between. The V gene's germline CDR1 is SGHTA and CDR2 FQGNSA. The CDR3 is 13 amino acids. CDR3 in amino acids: CASSLRQLNEQYF. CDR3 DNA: TGTGCCAGCAGCTTAAGACAGTTAAACGAGCAGTACTTC.

CDR3 nucleotide sequence: TGTGCCAGTAGAGAAAACTTCATGAACACTGAAGCTTTCTTT. Translation: CASRENFMNTEAFF. The chain employs TRBV19 and TRBJ1-1; unclear D gene. Germline V gene data show CDR1 as LNHDA and CDR2 as SQIVND (reference sequence). V was shortened by 6 bases and J by 0 bases, with 11 bases between the two germline ends. This CDR3 has 14 amino acids.